The next 17 T cell receptor beta chains were all read from a single sample in a study of neurological immune-mediated disorders. TCRdb re-derived calls from the 5' RACE reads in MiXCR, one entry per CDR3 protein. This repertoire shows about 55,000 distinct CDR3 sequences, under 5% found once; its top ten account for roughly 1.9%. The sequenced sample consisted of CD4+ T cells from blood. Source of these receptors: a woman in her thirties or forties with multiple sclerosis.

This clonotype was recorded at least ten times. The chain is built from TRBV18 and TRBJ1-5; D uncertain. CDR3 length equals 13 residues. Germline values: CDR1 KGHSH, CDR2 LQKENI. Trimming took off 3 bases at V and 8 bases at J, with 11 bases between the two ends. For the CDR3, the DNA is TGTGCCAGCTCACCCGGCAGTGGAGAGCCCCAGCATTTT. This encodes CASSPGSGEPQHF.

This clonotype occurred many times. The chain joins TRBV13 to TRBJ1-6, with 7 bases identical to TRBD1. Germline V gene sequence: CDR1 PRHDT, CDR2 FYEKMQ (reference sequence). The CDR3 loop spans 13 amino acids. The junction had 2 bases not matched to a gene; V was cut back by 5 bases and J by 7 bases. The CDR3 coding sequence is TGTGCCAGCAGCCGGGACAGAAATTCACCCCTCCACTTT. It yields the protein CASSRDRNSPLHF.

This clonotype was seen repeatedly, ten times or more. The chain joins TRBV7-9 to TRBJ1-2; a possible D gene is TRBD1 (5 bases). Trimming took 4 bases from V and 4 from J, leaving 19 bases between them. CDR3 length equals 16 residues. The germline V gene has CDR1 SEHNR and CDR2 FQNEAQ (reference sequence). DNA for the CDR3: TGTGCCAGCAGCTCCGACAGTACCTCTCTGGGCTATGGCTACACCTTC. This codes for CASSSDSTSLGYGYTF.

This clonotype has at least ten counts. The J gene is TRBJ2-2, the V gene TRBV7-2; possibly TRBD1 for D (5 bases). CDR1 and CDR2 (germline): SGHTA, FQGNSA. The CDR3 is made up of 15 amino acids. Trimming left V 5 bases short and J 0 bases short, with 10 bases between. CDR3 loop: CASSLYRTNTGELFF. CDR3 coding DNA: TGTGCCAGCAGCCTCTACAGGACGAACACCGGGGAGCTGTTTTTT.

The sample holds many counts of this clonotype. The chain employs TRBV5-1 and TRBJ2-5; no clear D. Per the germline V gene, CDR1 is SGHRS and CDR2 is YFSETQ. The V end lost 3 bases, the J end lost 1 base, and 7 bases lay between the germline ends. The CDR3 totals 13 residues. The CDR3 DNA sequence: TGCGCCAGCAGCTCAGGATCCCAAGAGACCCAGTACTTC. Encoded protein: CASSSGSQETQYF.

This clonotype was seen many times. The chain combines TRBV30 with TRBJ2-2; 9 positions agree with TRBD2. Trimming removed 7 bases from V and 3 bases from J; junction bases left unmatched: 12. CDR1 and CDR2 from the germline V gene are GTSNPN and SVGIG (reference sequence). This CDR3 region has 16 residues. CDR3 DNA sequence: TGTGCCTCGTCGATGCGGGGGGGCCTGGACACCGGGGAGCTGTTTTTT. Its protein is CASSMRGGLDTGELFF. Complete variable domain (other parts from reference TRBV30 and TRBJ2-2): SQTIHQWPATLVQPVGSPLSLECTVEGTSNPNLYWYRQAAGRGLQLLFYSVGIGQISSEVPQNLSASRPQDRQFILSSKKLLLSDSGFYLCASSMRGGLDTGELFFGEGSRLTVL.

This clonotype has ten or more counts. V gene TRBV6-5 combines with J gene TRBJ1-2; 7 bases fit TRBD1. This CDR3 comprises 12 residues. V shed 6 bases and J 7 bases; nucleotides not matched to a gene: 5. Germline V gene lookup returns CDR1 MNHEY and CDR2 SVGAGI. CDR3 nucleotide sequence: TGTGCCAGCAGGTCCGGGACAGCTGGCTACACCTTC. Its translation: CASRSGTAGYTF.

Many counts were recorded for this clonotype. The chain carries TRBV5-1 and TRBJ1-4, with 10 bases that match TRBD1. CDR1 and CDR2 from the germline V gene are SGHRS and YFSETQ. J gave up 8 bases and V 0 bases, and 4 bases lay outside the gene matches. This CDR3 spans 15 amino acids. In DNA form, the CDR3 reads TGCGCCAGCAGCTTGGCCGGGACAGGGGCCGAAAAACTGTTTTTT. It is translated as CASSLAGTGAEKLFF.

This clonotype was seen ten or more times. J is TRBJ2-7 and V is TRBV7-8, with D perhaps matching TRBD1 (5 bases). Deletions cut 1 base from V and 3 bases from J, with 16 bases between. CDR3 size: 16 residues. Looked up from germline, CDR1 is SGHVS and CDR2 is FQNEAQ. CDR3 loop: CASSLGRRQRFYEQYF. The CDR3 DNA is TGTGCCAGCAGCTTAGGCCGGAGACAGAGGTTCTACGAGCAGTACTTC.

This clonotype was detected ten times or more. This chain joins TRBV20-1 and TRBJ1-1; D might be TRBD1 (5 bases). Germline V gives CDR1 DFQATT, CDR2 SNEGSKA (reference sequence). Trimming left V 0 bases short and J 9 bases short, with 14 bases between. The CDR3 runs to 13 residues. The CDR3 spells CSARDQGAKKAFF. CDR3 coding DNA: TGCAGTGCTAGAGATCAGGGCGCAAAGAAAGCTTTCTTT.

The rearrangement joins TRBV19 to TRBJ2-7; possible D gene TRBD1, 6 bases. Trimming cost V 4 bases and J 3 bases, with 16 bases left between them. This CDR3 has 15 residues. Germline-derived CDR1 and CDR2 are LNHDA and SQIVND (reference sequence). The CDR3 DNA reads TGTGCCAGTAGTAACAGTGGGACAAGTATCTACGAGCAGTACTTC. Amino acid sequence: CASSNSGTSIYEQYF.

This clonotype was seen ten or more times. V is TRBV9 and J is TRBJ1-1; D may be TRBD1 (5 bases). From germline, CDR1 is SGDLS and CDR2 YYNGEE. There are 14 residues in the CDR3. Trimming cost V 0 bases and J 2 bases, with 8 bases left between them. The CDR3 coding sequence is TGTGCCAGCAGCGTAGACTGGGGCAACACTGAAGCTTTCTTT. Its translation: CASSVDWGNTEAFF.

This clonotype has ten or more counts. The chain uses TRBV7-2 and TRBJ2-1; D ambiguous. Germline V gene sequence: CDR1 SGHTA, CDR2 FQGNSA. This CDR3 comprises 14 residues. The V end was cut by 1 base, the J end by 6 bases, with 10 bases between. The CDR3 loop is CASSLGAGFNEQFF. The CDR3 nucleotides are TGTGCCAGCAGCTTAGGGGCCGGGTTCAATGAGCAGTTCTTC. The full variable domain, in which reference TRBV7-2 and TRBJ2-1 provide the parts outside the CDR3, is GAGVSQSPSNKVTEKGKDVELRCDPISGHTALYWYRQSLGQGLEFLIYFQGNSAPDKSGLPSDRFSAERTGGSVSTLTIQRTQQEDSAVYLCASSLGAGFNEQFFGPGTRLTVL.

This clonotype was detected many times. The rearrangement joins TRBV20-1 to TRBJ2-7; TRBD2 agrees at 9 bases. This CDR3 comprises 12 residues. The V gene end was trimmed by 4 bases and the J gene end by 6 bases; junction bases not matched to a gene: 4. The V gene's germline CDR1 is DFQATT and CDR2 SNEGSKA (reference sequence). For the CDR3, the DNA is TGCAGTGCTACTAGCGGGGTTCTCGAGCAGTACTTC. Translated, it gives CSATSGVLEQYF.

There are many counts of this clonotype. This sequence joins TRBV10-3 and TRBJ2-3, with TRBD1 identical over 8 bases. Trimming removed 10 bases from V and 7 bases from J; junction bases left unmatched: 7. Germline V gene sequence: CDR1 ENHRY, CDR2 SYGVKD. The CDR3 has 12 residues. The DNA of the CDR3 is TGTGCCACGCGGGACAGGTCGAATACGCAGTATTTT. This gives the protein CATRDRSNTQYF.

This clonotype was detected ten times or more. The chain combines TRBV11-2 with TRBJ1-1; 8 bases match TRBD1. With 11 bases clipped from V and 4 bases from J, the junction kept 9 bases outside the gene matches. The CDR3 is made up of 13 amino acids. Per the germline V gene, CDR1 is SGHAT and CDR2 is FQNNGV. In DNA, the CDR3 is TGTGCCGGAAGCAGGGGGCTCGGCACTGAAGCTTTCTTT. Amino acid sequence: CAGSRGLGTEAFF.

This clonotype was recorded at least ten times. V usage is TRBV6-5 and J usage is TRBJ2-3, with TRBD1 matching 10 bases. The V gene's germline CDR1 is MNHEY and CDR2 SVGAGI. Trimming removed 2 bases from V and 4 bases from J; junction bases left unmatched: 0. The CDR3 has 14 amino acids. CDR3 residues: CASSYGQGADTQYF. For the CDR3, the DNA is TGTGCCAGCAGTTACGGACAGGGGGCAGATACGCAGTATTTT.